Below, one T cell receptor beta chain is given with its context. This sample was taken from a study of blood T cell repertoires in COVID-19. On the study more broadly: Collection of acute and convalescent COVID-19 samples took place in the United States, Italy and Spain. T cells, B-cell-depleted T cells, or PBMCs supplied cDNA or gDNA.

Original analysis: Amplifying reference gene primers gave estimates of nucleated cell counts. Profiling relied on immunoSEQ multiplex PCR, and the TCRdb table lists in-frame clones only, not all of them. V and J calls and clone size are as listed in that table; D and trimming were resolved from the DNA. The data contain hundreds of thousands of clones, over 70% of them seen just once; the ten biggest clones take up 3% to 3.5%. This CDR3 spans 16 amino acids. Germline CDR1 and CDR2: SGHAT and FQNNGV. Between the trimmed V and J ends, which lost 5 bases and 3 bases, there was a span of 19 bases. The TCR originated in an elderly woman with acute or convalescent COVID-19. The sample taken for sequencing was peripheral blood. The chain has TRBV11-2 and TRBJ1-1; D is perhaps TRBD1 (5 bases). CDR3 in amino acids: CASSPGRGGRDTEAFF. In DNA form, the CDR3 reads TGTGCCAGCAGCCCAGGAAGGGGTGGGAGGGACACTGAAGCTTTCTTT.